This is a list of T cell receptor beta chains from one sample in a study of shared clonotypes between healthy human individuals. TCRdb's copy holds only in-frame clones and misses some; the assay was immunoSEQ multiplex PCR. Seen here are around 2,000,000 clones, 90% to 95% observed once, and the top ten hold approximately 0.13%. Sequencing was done on a sample of naive CD4+ T cells sorted from blood. These receptors all come from a man aged 18 to 29 in good health. Both conserved end residues are part of each CDR3. D genes are given only for firm matches. Clone size is stated in some rows and not others, as once, few, many or a class when expanded.

>TRBV5-1|-|TRBJ2-3|-
TGCGCCAGCAGCTTGGGGAGGGATCCCACAGATACGCAGTATTTT
CASSLGRDPTDTQYF
>TRBV6-5|-|TRBJ2-5|-
TGTGCCAGCCGCCGGACTTCCCAAGAGACCCAGTACTTC
CASRRTSQETQYF
>TRBV6-5|-|TRBJ2-5|-
TGTGCCAGCAGCCGCGGGGTCCCGGAGACCCAGTACTTC
CASSRGVPETQYF
>TRBV27|-|TRBJ1-1|-
TGTGCCAGCAGTTTATCTTGGTCCGACACTGAAGCTTTCTTT
CASSLSWSDTEAFF
>TRBV30|-|TRBJ1-1|-
TGTGCCTGGAGTGGACAGGTTAACACTGAAGCTTTCTTT
CAWSGQVNTEAFF
>TRBV7-8|-|TRBJ2-1|TRBD2
TGTGCCAGCAGCACCTTACTAGCGGGGCCTTACAATGAGCAGTTCTTC
CASSTLLAGPYNEQFF
>TRBV30|-|TRBJ1-2|TRBD1
TGTGCCTGGAGTACCTACCGGGACAGTTACTATGGCTACACCTTC
CAWSTYRDSYYGYTF
>TRBV30|-|TRBJ1-6|TRBD1
TGTGCCTGGAGGGATACAGGGGGAACTTCACCCCTCCACTTT
CAWRDTGGTSPLHF
>TRBV2|once|TRBJ2-7|-
TGTGCCAGCAGCCCCCCCGGGGAGCAGTACTTC
CASSPPGEQYF
>TRBV7-2|-|TRBJ1-5|-
TGTGCCAGCAGCTTAGCGGTAGGAGGGGGTCAGCCCCAGCATTTT
CASSLAVGGGQPQHF
>TRBV7-9|-|TRBJ2-7|TRBD2
TGTGCCAGCAGCCCATACTGGACTAGCGGGGGGAAACCCTACGAGCAGTACTTC
CASSPYWTSGGKPYEQYF
>TRBV4-3|-|TRBJ2-7|-
TGCGCCAGCAGCCAAGGGGCTAGCGAGACCTACGAGCAGTACTTC
CASSQGASETYEQYF
>TRBV18|once|TRBJ2-2|TRBD1
TGTGCCAGCTCACGTGGACAGGGAGTTTCTGCCGGGGAGCTGTTTTTT
CASSRGQGVSAGELFF
>TRBV7-2|-|TRBJ2-2|TRBD2
TGTGCCAGCAGCCCCCGGGGGGGAGCGGGAGCCGGGGAGCTGTTTTTT
CASSPRGGAGAGELFF
>TRBV11-2|-|TRBJ2-7|-
TGTGCCAGCAGCTTCATCTCCTACGAGCAGTACTTC
CASSFISYEQYF
>TRBV7-2|-|TRBJ2-2|TRBD2
TGTGCCAGCAGCTTAGCGACGGGACTAGCGGGCGGCGGGGAGCTGTTTTTT
CASSLATGLAGGGELFF
>TRBV29-1|once|TRBJ1-2|-
TGCAGCGTTCTCCCAGACGGGCTAGGCTATGGCTACACCTTC
CSVLPDGLGYGYTF
>TRBV19|-|TRBJ1-5|-
TGTGCCAGTAAACTCGGGGGGCTTAATCAGCCCCAGCATTTT
CASKLGGLNQPQHF
>TRBV10-1|-|TRBJ1-4|-
TGCGCCAGCAGCCGGACGCTCGGAGAAAAACTGTTTTTT
CASSRTLGEKLFF
>TRBV7-9|-|TRBJ2-7|-
TGTGCCAGCAGCACCCAGGGTGGCGGCTACGAGCAGTACTTC
CASSTQGGGYEQYF